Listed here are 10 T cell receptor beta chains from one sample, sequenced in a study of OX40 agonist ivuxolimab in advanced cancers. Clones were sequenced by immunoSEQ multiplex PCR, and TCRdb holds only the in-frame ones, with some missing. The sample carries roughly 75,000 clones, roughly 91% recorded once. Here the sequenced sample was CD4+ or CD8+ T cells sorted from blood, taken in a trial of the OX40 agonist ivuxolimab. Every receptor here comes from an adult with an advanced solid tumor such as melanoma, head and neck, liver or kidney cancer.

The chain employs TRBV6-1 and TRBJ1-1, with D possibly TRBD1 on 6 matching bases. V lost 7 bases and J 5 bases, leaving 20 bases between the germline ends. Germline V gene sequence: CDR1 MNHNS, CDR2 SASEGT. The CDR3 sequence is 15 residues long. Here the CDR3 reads CASNPEQGGRTEAFF. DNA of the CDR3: TGTGCCAGCAATCCAGAACAGGGAGGGAGAACTGAAGCTTTCTTT.

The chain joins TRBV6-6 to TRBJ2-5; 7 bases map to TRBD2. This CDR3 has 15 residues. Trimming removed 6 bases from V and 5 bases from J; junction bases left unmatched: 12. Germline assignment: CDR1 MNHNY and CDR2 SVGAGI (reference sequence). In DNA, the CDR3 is TGTGCCAGCAGGCGGGCTAGCGGAGGGGTGGAGACCCAGTACTTC. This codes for CASRRASGGVETQYF.

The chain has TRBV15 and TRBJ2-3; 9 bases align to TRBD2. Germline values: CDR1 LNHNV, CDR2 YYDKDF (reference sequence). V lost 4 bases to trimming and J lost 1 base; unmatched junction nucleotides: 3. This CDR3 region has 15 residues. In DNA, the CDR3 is TGTGCCACCAGCACGGAGCGGGAGGGCACAGATACGCAGTATTTT. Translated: CATSTEREGTDTQYF.

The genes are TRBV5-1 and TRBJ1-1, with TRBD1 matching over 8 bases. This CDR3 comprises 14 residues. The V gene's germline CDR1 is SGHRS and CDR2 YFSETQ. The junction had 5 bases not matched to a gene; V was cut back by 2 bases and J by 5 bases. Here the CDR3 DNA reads TGCGCCAGCAGCTTCAACAGGGGGGTTACTGAAGCTTTCTTT. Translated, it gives CASSFNRGVTEAFF.

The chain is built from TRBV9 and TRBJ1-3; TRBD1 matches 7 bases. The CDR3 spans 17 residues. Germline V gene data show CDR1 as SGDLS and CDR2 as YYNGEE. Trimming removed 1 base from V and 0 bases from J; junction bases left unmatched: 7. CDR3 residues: CASSVPQDRFSGNTIYF. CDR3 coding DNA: TGTGCCAGCAGCGTACCACAGGACAGGTTCTCTGGAAACACCATATATTTT.

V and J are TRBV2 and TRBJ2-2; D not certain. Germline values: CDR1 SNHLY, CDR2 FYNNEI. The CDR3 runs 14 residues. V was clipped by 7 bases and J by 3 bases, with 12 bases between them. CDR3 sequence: CASTPPIDTGELFF. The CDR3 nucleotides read TGTGCCAGCACGCCCCCGATAGACACCGGGGAGCTGTTTTTT.

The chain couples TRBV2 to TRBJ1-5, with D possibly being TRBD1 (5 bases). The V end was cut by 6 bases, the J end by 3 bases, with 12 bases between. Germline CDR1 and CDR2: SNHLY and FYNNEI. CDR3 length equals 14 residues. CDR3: CASSRDSFNQPQHF. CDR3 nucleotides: TGTGCCAGCAGCCGTGACAGCTTCAATCAGCCCCAGCATTTT.

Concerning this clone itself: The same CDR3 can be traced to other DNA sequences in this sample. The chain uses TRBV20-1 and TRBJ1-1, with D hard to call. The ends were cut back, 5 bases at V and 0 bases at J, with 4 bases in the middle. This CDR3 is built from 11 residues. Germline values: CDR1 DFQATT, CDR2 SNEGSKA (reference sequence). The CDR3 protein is CSAVLNTEAFF. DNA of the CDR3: TGCAGTGCTGTCCTGAACACTGAAGCTTTCTTT.

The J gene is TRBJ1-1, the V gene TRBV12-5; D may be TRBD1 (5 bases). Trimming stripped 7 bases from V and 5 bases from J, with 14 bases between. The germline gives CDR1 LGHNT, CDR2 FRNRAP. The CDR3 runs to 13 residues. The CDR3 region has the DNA TGTGCTAGTGCGGGTCAGGGAGGGACTGAAGCTTTCTTT. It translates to CASAGQGGTEAFF.

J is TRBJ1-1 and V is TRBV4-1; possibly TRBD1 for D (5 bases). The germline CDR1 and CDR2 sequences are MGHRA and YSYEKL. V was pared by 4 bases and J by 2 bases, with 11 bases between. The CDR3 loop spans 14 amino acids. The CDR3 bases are TGCGCCAGCAGCCCATGGGACGGCAACACTGAAGCTTTCTTT. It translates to CASSPWDGNTEAFF.